The 32 T cell receptor beta chains listed next were all sequenced from one sample in a study of CD8+CD57+ T cells in acquired aplastic anemia. Genomic DNA served as template for TCR beta VDJ and CDR3 profiling. One entry per CDR3 protein results from TCRdb running MiXCR on the reads. Counted here are 75,000 to 100,000 distinct CDR3 sequences, around two thirds occurring once; the ten biggest clones make up around three fifths. The authors sequenced patients whose flow cytometry had shown CD8+CD57+ cell expansion. Sequencing was done on a sample of sorted CD4+, CD8+, or CD8+CD57+ T cells (not recorded which) from PBMCs. Receptor source: a human donor with aplastic anemia.

This clonotype has only a few counts. J is TRBJ2-7 and V is TRBV7-2; unclear D gene. This CDR3 region has 13 residues. V dropped 0 bases and J dropped 2 bases, with 5 bases sitting between them. Germline-derived CDR1 and CDR2 are SGHTA and FQGNSA. The CDR3 bases are TGTGCCAGCAGCTTAGCCAGCGCCTACGAGCAGTACTTC. Translation gives CASSLASAYEQYF. The complete variable domain, with remaining parts taken from reference TRBV7-2 and TRBJ2-7, reads GAGVSQSPSNKVTEKGKDVELRCDPISGHTALYWYRQSLGQGLEFLIYFQGNSAPDKSGLPSDRFSAERTGGSVSTLTIQRTQQEDSAVYLCASSLASAYEQYFGPGTRLTVT.

The CDR3: CSAHSGGGKDTF. The CDR3 region has the DNA TGCAGTGCCCACTCCGGGGGCGGGAAGGACACCTTC. The chain is built from TRBV20-1 and TRBJ1-2; possible D gene TRBD1, 6 bases. The ends were cut back, 6 bases at V and 12 bases at J, with 20 bases in the middle. Germline-derived CDR1 and CDR2 are DFQATT and SNEGSKA (reference sequence). This CDR3 spans 12 amino acids.

This clonotype has only one observation. The chain has TRBV30 and TRBJ2-7; D possibly corresponds to TRBD2 (5 bases). Trimming took off 2 bases at V and 7 bases at J, with 9 bases between the two ends. This CDR3 has 11 residues. The germline CDR1 and CDR2 sequences are GTSNPN and SVGIG (reference sequence). The chain's CDR3 is CAWSQRREQYF. DNA for the CDR3: TGTGCCTGGAGTCAACGGAGGGAGCAGTACTTC.

The rearrangement joins TRBV29-1 to TRBJ2-7; 7 bases match TRBD1. V gave up 4 bases and J gave up 0 bases; unmatched junction bases: 6. This CDR3 contains 14 residues. The germline CDR1 and CDR2 sequences are SQVTM and ANQGSEA. CDR3 residues: CSVAQDRNSYEQYF. The DNA for the CDR3 is TGCAGCGTTGCCCAGGACAGGAACTCCTACGAGCAGTACTTC.

The chain joins TRBV7-6 to TRBJ2-2; 7 bases are shared with TRBD1. This CDR3 has 14 residues. The germline V gene encodes CDR1 SGHVS and CDR2 FNYEAQ. V shed 3 bases and J 6 bases; nucleotides not matched to a gene: 4. The CDR3 DNA sequence: TGTGCCAGCAGCTTCGCAGGGGGTTCCGGGGAGCTGTTTTTT. It translates to CASSFAGGSGELFF.

The chain carries TRBV28 and TRBJ1-1; possible D gene TRBD1, 5 bases. Trimming pared 6 bases from V and 11 bases from J, leaving 16 bases between. Germline V gene data show CDR1 as MDHEN and CDR2 as SYDVKM. This CDR3 has 12 amino acids. The CDR3 coding sequence is TGTGCCAGCAGCAGGGACGGCGCGATCGCTTTCTTT. Protein: CASSRDGAIAFF.

This clonotype was seen a few times. The J gene is TRBJ1-2, the V gene TRBV19, with D unclear. Germline V gives CDR1 LNHDA, CDR2 SQIVND (reference sequence). V lost 6 bases and J 6 bases, leaving 5 bases between the germline ends. CDR3 size: 10 residues. The CDR3 DNA reads as TGTGCCAGTAGATTAGATGGCTACACCTTC. Translating it yields CASRLDGYTF. Supplemented by reference TRBV19 and TRBJ1-2, the full variable domain reads DGGITQSPKYLFRKEGQNVTLSCEQNLNHDAMYWYRQDPGQGLRLIYYSQIVNDFQKGDIAEGYSVSREKKESFPLTVTSAQKNPTAFYLCASRLDGYTFGSGTRLTVV.

This clonotype was counted once. The rearrangement links TRBV29-1 to TRBJ2-5; D might be TRBD1 (6 bases). The CDR3 consists of 14 residues. The germline V gene has CDR1 SQVTM and CDR2 ANQGSEA. Trimming took off 4 bases at V and 2 bases at J, with 14 bases between the two ends. The CDR3 bases are TGCAGCGTTGGACCGGGACAACGGCAAGAGACCCAGTACTTC. Translating it yields CSVGPGQRQETQYF.

This clonotype was counted a few times. The chain is built from TRBV29-1 and TRBJ1-1, with D perhaps matching TRBD1 (6 bases). The CDR3 contains 14 residues. Trimming cost V 4 bases and J 3 bases, with 15 bases left between them. The V gene's germline CDR1 is SQVTM and CDR2 ANQGSEA. The DNA of the CDR3 is TGCAGCGTTGCCCGGAATAACAGGGACACTGAAGCTTTCTTT. Protein product: CSVARNNRDTEAFF.

J is TRBJ2-7 and V is TRBV19, with 8 bases aligning to TRBD2. CDR3 length: 13 residues. Germline loops: CDR1 LNHDA, CDR2 SQIVND (reference sequence). Losses at the gene ends were 5 bases for V and 5 bases for J; bases not matched to a gene: 5. The CDR3 is CASSGGLVDEQYF. The DNA of the CDR3 is TGTGCCAGTAGTGGGGGACTAGTCGACGAGCAGTACTTC.

The chain is built from TRBV7-3 and TRBJ1-6, with 10 bases lining up with TRBD1. The V gene's germline CDR1 is SGHTA and CDR2 FQGTGA. This CDR3 spans 14 amino acids. Trimming removed 6 bases from V and 7 bases from J; junction bases left unmatched: 3. This CDR3 reads CASSRTGGNSPLHF. The CDR3 nucleotides are TGTGCCAGCAGTCGGACAGGGGGGAATTCACCCCTCCACTTT.

Many counts were recorded for this clonotype. V is TRBV15 and J is TRBJ2-3, with 9 bases fitting TRBD1. CDR1 LNHNV and CDR2 YYDKDF come from the germline V gene (reference sequence). The CDR3 length is 16 residues. Germline trimming cut 0 bases from V and 4 bases from J; bases unmatched to any gene: 5. CDR3 protein: CATSREPGQGADTQYF. The CDR3 DNA is TGTGCCACCAGCAGAGAGCCGGGACAGGGAGCAGATACGCAGTATTTT.

The V gene is TRBV19, the J gene TRBJ1-5; 9 nucleotides align to TRBD1. V gave up 9 bases and J gave up 7 bases; unmatched junction bases: 19. Germline assignment: CDR1 LNHDA and CDR2 SQIVND (reference sequence). The CDR3 contains 17 residues. CDR3 nucleotide sequence: TGTGCCAGCACTAGTGGCCTGGCAGGACAGGGGAGGCAGCCCCAGCATTTT. It codes for CASTSGLAGQGRQPQHF.

This clonotype was recorded a few times. This sequence joins TRBV7-9 and TRBJ2-7; no definite D call. Per the germline V gene, CDR1 is SEHNR and CDR2 is FQNEAQ (reference sequence). The CDR3 contains 14 residues. The V and J ends lost 7 bases and 0 bases respectively, with 13 bases between them. CDR3 sequence reads: CASNSRQSSYEQYF. The CDR3 DNA sequence: TGTGCCAGCAACTCTCGGCAGAGCTCCTACGAGCAGTACTTC.

The V and J genes are TRBV10-3 and TRBJ2-5, with D uncertain. V lost 3 bases and J lost 5, with 13 bases in between. The V gene's germline CDR1 is ENHRY and CDR2 SYGVKD. The CDR3 length is 14 residues. The CDR3 nucleotides are TGTGCCATCAGTGACTATGGTCCCGGGGAGACCCAGTACTTC. Translated: CAISDYGPGETQYF.

This clonotype has only one observation. The V gene is TRBV20-1, the J gene TRBJ1-5, with D hard to call. The CDR3 is made up of 14 amino acids. The V end lost 0 bases, the J end lost 0 bases, and 6 bases lay between the germline ends. Germline V gene lookup returns CDR1 DFQATT and CDR2 SNEGSKA (reference sequence). For the CDR3, the DNA is TGCAGTGCTAGAGAGGTGTTTAGCAATCAGCCCCAGCATTTT. Translation: CSAREVFSNQPQHF.

The V call is TRBV2, the J call TRBJ2-7, with TRBD1 identical over 10 bases. The CDR3 runs 15 residues. The germline V gene has CDR1 SNHLY and CDR2 FYNNEI. The V segment lost 5 bases and the J segment 3 bases; nucleotides outside the gene matches: 7. The CDR3 DNA is TGTGCCAGCAGTATAACCGGGACAGGGGACTACGAGCAGTACTTC. Protein: CASSITGTGDYEQYF.

This chain connects TRBV19 to TRBJ2-7; TRBD1 matches at 8 bases. The germline V gene has CDR1 LNHDA and CDR2 SQIVND (reference sequence). The length of the CDR3 is 15 residues. The V and J ends lost 10 bases and 5 bases, in that order; junction bases with no gene match: 16. The CDR3, as DNA: TGTGCCACCTCTTCCGGACAGGGCCTTTTGAACGAGCAGTACTTC. Residues: CATSSGQGLLNEQYF.

Turning to this clonotype: The germline gene is not matched at one end of the junction; a read error may be the cause. The chain employs TRBV19 and TRBJ2-7; unclear D gene. This CDR3 comprises 14 residues. CDR1 is LNHDA and CDR2 is SQIVND in the germline V gene (reference sequence). The CDR3 region has the DNA TGTGCCAGTAGCATAGACGAGGATCACTACGAGCGGTACTTC. It translates to CASSIDEDHYERYF.

The chain employs TRBV2 and TRBJ1-5; D is perhaps TRBD1 (6 bases). CDR3 size: 14 residues. V was cut by 7 bases and J by 1 base, with 11 bases left in between. Germline assignment: CDR1 SNHLY and CDR2 FYNNEI. The CDR3: CASKGGSSNQPQHF. CDR3 bases: TGTGCCAGCAAGGGGGGGTCAAGCAATCAGCCCCAGCATTTT. Looking up the rest from reference TRBV2 and TRBJ1-5 gives the full variable domain: EPEVTQTPSHQVTQMGQEVILRCVPISNHLYFYWYRQILGQKVEFLVSFYNNEISEKSEIFDDQFSVERPDGSNFTLKIRSTKLEDSAMYFCASKGGSSNQPQHFGDGTRLSIL.

The chain links TRBV24-1 to TRBJ2-7; no clear D gene. From germline, CDR1 is KGHDR and CDR2 SFDVKD. This CDR3 has 11 residues. Trimming pared 5 bases from V and 3 bases from J, leaving 4 bases between. The DNA of the CDR3 is TGTGCCACCAGTGTGGGCTACGAGCAGTACTTC. Translation gives CATSVGYEQYF.

The V call is TRBV29-1, the J call TRBJ2-2; D remains unclear. Trimming cost V 1 base and J 0 bases, with 6 bases left between them. Germline V gives CDR1 SQVTM, CDR2 ANQGSEA. This CDR3 comprises 14 residues. CDR3 nucleotide sequence: TGCAGCGTTGAAGTGGGAACGAACACCGGGGAGCTGTTTTTT. Its protein is CSVEVGTNTGELFF.

This clonotype has a single count. The chain combines TRBV9 with TRBJ2-2; 12 bases agree with TRBD2. In germline, CDR1 is SGDLS, CDR2 YYNGEE. CDR3 length: 15 residues. V lost 5 bases and J lost 5; bases outside the gene matches: 4. The CDR3 region is CASRETSGGTGELFF. As DNA, the CDR3 is TGTGCCAGCAGGGAGACTAGCGGGGGAACCGGGGAGCTGTTTTTT. Combining the CDR3 with reference TRBV9 and TRBJ2-2 gives the whole variable domain DSGVTQTPKHLITATGQRVTLRCSPRSGDLSVYWYQQSLDQGLQFLIQYYNGEERAKGNILERFSAQQFPDLHSELNLSSLELGDSALYFCASRETSGGTGELFFGEGSRLTVL.

This chain uses TRBV7-9 with TRBJ1-1; D ambiguous. From germline, CDR1 is SEHNR and CDR2 FQNEAQ (reference sequence). The germline V and J ends were trimmed by 3 bases and 1 base, with 6 bases remaining between them. The CDR3 is made up of 13 amino acids. The CDR3 loop reads CASSFTRNTEAFF. The DNA of the CDR3 is TGTGCCAGCAGCTTTACAAGGAACACTGAAGCTTTCTTT. Drawing the rest from reference TRBV7-9 and TRBJ1-1, the complete variable domain is DTGVSQNPRHKITKRGQNVTFRCDPISEHNRLYWYRQTLGQGPEFLTYFQNEAQLEKSRLLSDRFSAERPKGSFSTLEIQRTEQGDSAMYLCASSFTRNTEAFFGQGTRLTVV.

The chain carries TRBV10-3 and TRBJ1-4; 9 bases are shared with TRBD1. The germline gives CDR1 ENHRY, CDR2 SYGVKD. This CDR3 spans 15 amino acids. The junction had 10 bases not matched to a gene; V was cut back by 3 bases and J by 11 bases. The CDR3 DNA reads TGTGCCATCAGTGAAGTCGGTCGGACAGGGGAGAAACTGTTTTTT. It yields the protein CAISEVGRTGEKLFF.

The chain employs TRBV5-1 and TRBJ1-2; D ambiguous. The CDR3 extends over 12 amino acids. Trimming removed 4 bases from V and 4 bases from J, with 8 bases in between. Germline CDR1 SGHRS, CDR2 YFSETQ. The DNA for the CDR3 is TGCGCCAGCAGCGAGGTCGGCTATGGCTACACCTTC. Protein product: CASSEVGYGYTF.

The sample holds a few counts of this clonotype. This chain connects TRBV2 to TRBJ1-2, with D possibly matching TRBD1 (6 bases). The CDR3 loop spans 14 amino acids. Germline CDR1 reads SNHLY; CDR2 reads FYNNEI. V was shortened by 7 bases and J by 7 bases, with 19 bases between the two germline ends. CDR3 protein: CASNTGTGAFGYTF. The CDR3, as DNA: TGTGCCAGCAACACAGGGACCGGCGCTTTTGGCTACACCTTC.

This chain uses TRBV19 with TRBJ2-7; 12 bases align to TRBD2. Trimming at V came to 3 bases and at J to 2 bases, leaving 2 bases not matched to a gene. This CDR3 is 15 amino acids long. CDR1 and CDR2 from the germline V gene are LNHDA and SQIVND (reference sequence). The CDR3 loop is CASSMLAGGTYEQYF. CDR3 nucleotide sequence: TGTGCCAGTAGTATGCTAGCGGGAGGGACCTACGAGCAGTACTTC. The complete variable domain, with remaining parts taken from reference TRBV19 and TRBJ2-7, reads DGGITQSPKYLFRKEGQNVTLSCEQNLNHDAMYWYRQDPGQGLRLIYYSQIVNDFQKGDIAEGYSVSREKKESFPLTVTSAQKNPTAFYLCASSMLAGGTYEQYFGPGTRLTVT.

The rearrangement joins TRBV12-5 to TRBJ2-2; no clear D. Germline V gene data show CDR1 as LGHNT and CDR2 as FRNRAP. Trimming removed 1 base at V and 7 bases at J, with 4 bases between. The CDR3 has 12 amino acids. The CDR3 here is CASGLAVGELFF. The CDR3 DNA follows: TGTGCTAGTGGTTTGGCAGTCGGGGAGCTGTTTTTT.

The V gene is TRBV5-6, the J gene TRBJ2-5, with TRBD2 as a possible D gene (6 bases). The CDR3 sequence is 13 residues long. Germline V gives CDR1 SGHDT, CDR2 YYEEEE. The V end was cut by 7 bases, the J end by 4 bases, with 14 bases between. The CDR3 here is CASSPRGRETQYF. The CDR3 bases are TGTGCCAGCTCCCCACGGGGGAGAGAGACCCAGTACTTC.

This chain links TRBV29-1 with TRBJ2-2, with 9 bases fitting TRBD1. With V trimmed by 5 bases and J by 4 bases, 5 bases remained unmatched. The V gene's germline CDR1 is SQVTM and CDR2 ANQGSEA. The CDR3 runs 14 residues. CDR3 DNA sequence: TGCAGCGTTCAACAGGGGGCGAGCACCGGGGAGCTGTTTTTT. It specifies CSVQQGASTGELFF.

This clonotype was counted only a few times. The V call is TRBV20-1, the J call TRBJ1-5; tentatively, D is TRBD1 (5 bases). Germline values: CDR1 DFQATT, CDR2 SNEGSKA (reference sequence). V lost 4 bases and J lost 1, with 17 bases in between. This CDR3 region has 16 residues. CDR3 in DNA: TGCAGTGCTAAGGTAAAGGGGTTAGGAAGCAATCAGCCCCAGCATTTT. This codes for CSAKVKGLGSNQPQHF.